This is a list of T cell receptor beta chains from one sample in a study of control samples from healthy donors and cancer patients. Profiled with immunoSEQ multiplex PCR; TCRdb holds only in-frame clones, not every one. The sample holds approximately 110,000 clones; roughly 90% are singletons and the top ten take about 7.2%. What was sequenced was blood. These receptors came from a woman aged 18-30 years in good health. The CDR3 runs from the conserved cysteine through the conserved F or W. A D gene is named only where the DNA matches it firmly. For some rows the clone size is stated as once, few or many, or as a class when expanded; others skip it.

.	TRBV7-9	.	TRBJ1-1	TGTGCCAGCAGCCCTCGACAAGAAGCTTTCTTT	CASSPRQEAFF
once	TRBV7-2	TRBD2	TRBJ2-1	TGTGCCAGCAGCCTTAAATTCGGCGGGAGCAATGAGCAGTTCTTC	CASSLKFGGSNEQFF
.	TRBV15	.	TRBJ1-1	TGTGCCACCAGCAGCACCCGGCAGGGACCCTTGACCACTGAAGCTTTCTTT	CATSSTRQGPLTTEAFF
.	TRBV7-3	TRBD2	TRBJ2-2	TGTGCCAGCAGCCCCACGGGGGGGAACACCGGGGAGCTGTTTTTT	CASSPTGGNTGELFF
.	TRBV24-1	TRBD2	TRBJ2-7	TGTGCCACCAGTGATTCGGGACTAGCGGGAGGTCTAGAGCAGTACTTC	CATSDSGLAGGLEQYF
once	TRBV12-3/TRBV12-4	.	TRBJ2-1	TGTGCCAGCAGTTTAGTGAGCTACAATGAGCAGTTCTTC	CASSLVSYNEQFF
.	TRBV1	.	TRBJ2-5	TGCACCAGCAGCCAAGAGCGGGTGCGGGCTAGCGGGGGGGCCCCTCAAGAGACCCAGTACTTC	CTSSQERVRASGGAPQETQYF
.	TRBV27	TRBD2	TRBJ2-1	TGTGCCAGCAGTTTTAAGGGGCGGAGGATGCGGGAGTTCAATGAGCAGTTCTTC	CASSFKGRRMREFNEQFF
.	TRBV19	.	TRBJ1-1	TGTGCCAGTAGTATGGCCGGGGGGCAGATTAACACTGAAGCTTTCTTT	CASSMAGGQINTEAFF
few	TRBV11-2	TRBD2	TRBJ2-5	TGTGCCAGCAGCCTTTATAGCGGGACGGGAGAGACCCAGTACTTC	CASSLYSGTGETQYF
.	TRBV7-9	.	TRBJ1-4	TGTGCCAGCAGCTTACAGGGGGAAAAACTGTTTTTT	CASSLQGEKLFF
.	TRBV5-1	.	TRBJ1-1	TGCGCCAGCAGCATCGACCCGATGAACACTGAAGCTTTCTTT	CASSIDPMNTEAFF
.	TRBV7-3	.	TRBJ2-3	TGTGCCAGCAGCTTAGCGGCGGGCCAAACCTCGCAGTATTTT	CASSLAAGQTSQYF
.	TRBV10-2	.	TRBJ2-2	TGCGCCAGCAGTGTACAGGGCGGAGGGCTGAACACCGGGGAGCTGTTTTTT	CASSVQGGGLNTGELFF
.	TRBV6-4	TRBD2	TRBJ2-7	TGTGCCATGACCCTAGCGGAGATCTCCTACGAGCAGTACTTC	CAMTLAEISYEQYF
.	TRBV4-1	.	TRBJ2-5	TGCGCCAGCAGCCAATCGGGCAAAACGGGTCGGGGTCGAGAGACCCAGTACTTC	CASSQSGKTGRGRETQYF
.	TRBV19	.	TRBJ2-1	TGTGCCAGTAGTATAGAGGGGGGGCCCTACAATGAGCAGTTCTTC	CASSIEGGPYNEQFF
.	TRBV7-2	.	TRBJ2-7	TGTGCCAGCAGCAACTCCTACGAGCAGTACTTC	CASSNSYEQYF
.	TRBV5-1	.	TRBJ2-7	TGCGCCAGCAGCCGCGACAGCCCCCTTACCTACGAGCAGTACTTC	CASSRDSPLTYEQYF
.	TRBV7-9	.	TRBJ2-2	TGTGCCAGCAGCCCTCCGGGCCCCCGTGGCGGGGAGCTGTTTTTT	CASSPPGPRGGELFF
.	TRBV3-1/TRBV3-2	TRBD1	TRBJ1-4	TGTGCCAGCAGCCAAGTACCCACCGGGACAGGGAGGAATGAAAAACTGTTTTTT	CASSQVPTGTGRNEKLFF
.	TRBV6-5	TRBD1	TRBJ2-2	TGTGCCAGCAGTTTACAGGGGTCGAACACCGGGGAGCTGTTTTTT	CASSLQGSNTGELFF
.	TRBV2	TRBD2	TRBJ2-3	TGTGCCAGCAGTAGTACTTGGCTAGCGGGTAAAGATACGCAGTATTTT	CASSSTWLAGKDTQYF
.	TRBV7-2	.	TRBJ1-1	TGTGCCAGCAGCTTAGTCCTGGGGCGCGAAGCTTTCTTT	CASSLVLGREAFF
.	TRBV4-1	TRBD2	TRBJ2-1	TGCGCCAGCAGCCAAATACTAGCGGCCTACAATGAGCAGTTCTTC	CASSQILAAYNEQFF
.	TRBV6-6	.	TRBJ1-1	TGTGCCAGCAGTTACCAGGCGGGGAGTACTGAAGCTTTCTTT	CASSYQAGSTEAFF
.	TRBV13	TRBD2	TRBJ2-3	TGTGCCAGCAGCTTAGCCTCGGGGAGGGGTCTCGTCACAGATACGCAGTATTTT	CASSLASGRGLVTDTQYF
.	TRBV27	TRBD1	TRBJ1-2	TGTGCCAGCAGTTTATCTCCCCGAGTACAACAGGGGGCGGACTATGGCTACACCTTC	CASSLSPRVQQGADYGYTF
few	TRBV21-1	.	TRBJ1-5	TGTGCCAGCAGCAAGGCACCGGGACAGTGGTTTCTAAATCAGCCCCAGCATTTT	CASSKAPGQWFLNQPQHF
.	TRBV12-5	.	TRBJ2-7	TGTGCTAGTGGCCTGTCCGGATCCTACGAGCAGTACTTC	CASGLSGSYEQYF
once	TRBV28	.	TRBJ2-7	TGTGCCAGCATCGGTAGGTCCGACTACGAGCAGTACTTC	CASIGRSDYEQYF
.	TRBV18	.	TRBJ1-1	TGTGCCAGCTCTTCCACAGCAGAAGCTTTCTTT	CASSSTAEAFF
.	TRBV11-1	.	TRBJ2-7	TGTGCCAGCAGTCGAAAGACAGGTTCCACCTACGAGCAGTACTTC	CASSRKTGSTYEQYF
once	TRBV7-2	TRBD1	TRBJ1-2	TGTGCCAGCAGCTTATTTCAGGGGGCTGGCGGCTACACCTTC	CASSLFQGAGGYTF
.	TRBV2	.	TRBJ1-2	TGTGCCAGCAGTGAAAAGGGCAGTTTCCGATACACCTTC	CASSEKGSFRYTF
.	TRBV30	.	TRBJ2-1	TGTGCCTGGAGTTCTAGGTCATACCCCTACAATGAGCAGTTCTTC	CAWSSRSYPYNEQFF
.	TRBV5-1	.	TRBJ2-7	TGCGCCAGCAGCTTGGCCGGGGAGCTTGATGTCGAGCAGTACTTC	CASSLAGELDVEQYF
.	TRBV18	.	TRBJ1-1	TGTGCCAGCTCACCAGGGAGCGGGCTCCTAAACACTGAAGCTTTCTTT	CASSPGSGLLNTEAFF
.	TRBV5-1	.	TRBJ2-5	TGCGCCAGCAGCCTACAGGGAGAGACCCAGTACTTC	CASSLQGETQYF
once	TRBV7-9	.	TRBJ1-2	TGTGCCAGCAGCTTCCCTTCCTCGGGGGGGTTCTATGGCTACACCTTC	CASSFPSSGGFYGYTF
.	TRBV4-1	.	TRBJ1-2	TGCGCCAGCAGCCAAGCCTGGGGGTCAGCTAACTATGGCTACACCTTC	CASSQAWGSANYGYTF
.	TRBV7-3	TRBD2	TRBJ2-3	TGTGCCAGCAGCCCCCGGACTAGCGGGAGTTGGGGACACGCAGATACGCAGTATTTT	CASSPRTSGSWGHADTQYF
.	TRBV19	.	TRBJ2-1	TGTGCCAGTAGTATGGCCTCTAAATCTCGCTACAATGAGCAGTTCTTC	CASSMASKSRYNEQFF
.	TRBV4-3	.	TRBJ2-7	TGCGCCAGCAGCCAAGATTTTACGGAGGGTTACGAGCAGTACTTC	CASSQDFTEGYEQYF
.	TRBV18	TRBD1	TRBJ2-3	TGTGCCAGCTCACCGGACAGGGGGCGCACAGATACGCAGTATTTT	CASSPDRGRTDTQYF
.	TRBV5-1	TRBD1	TRBJ1-6	TGCGCCAGCAGCTTGCAACCGACAGGGGATAATTCACCCCTCCACTTT	CASSLQPTGDNSPLHF
once	TRBV27	.	TRBJ2-7	TGTGCCAGCAGTGGTCTCGGGCGATACGAGCAGTACTTC	CASSGLGRYEQYF
.	TRBV10-1	TRBD1	TRBJ2-1	TGCGCCAACAGACAGGGGGCAAGGGCCTACAATGAGCAGTTCTTC	CANRQGARAYNEQFF
.	TRBV28	.	TRBJ1-3	TGTGCCAGCAGGGGGGGTGCCATCTCTGGAAACACCATATATTTT	CASRGGAISGNTIYF
.	TRBV28	.	TRBJ1-5	TGTGCCAGCAGTTTCGGGGGGGCGCACAATCAGCCCCAGCATTTT	CASSFGGAHNQPQHF
.	TRBV7-2	TRBD1	TRBJ1-6	TGTGCCAGCAGCCTCCTAGGGACAGGGACTAATAATTCACCCCTCCACTTT	CASSLLGTGTNNSPLHF
once	TRBV6-2/TRBV6-3	TRBD2	TRBJ2-3	TGTGCCAGCAGTTATTTGGGGGGGGGTAGCACAGATACGCAGTATTTT	CASSYLGGGSTDTQYF
.	TRBV24-1	TRBD1	TRBJ2-1	TGTGCCACCGGCCCGGGACAGAGGTACAATGAGCAGTTCTTC	CATGPGQRYNEQFF
.	TRBV3-1/TRBV3-2	.	TRBJ1-1	TGTGCCAGCAGCCAAGAAAAGCAGGTCATGAACACTGAAGCTTTCTTT	CASSQEKQVMNTEAFF
.	TRBV6-5	.	TRBJ1-5	TGTGCCAGCAGTATATGGAGGGGTCAGCCCCAGCATTTT	CASSIWRGQPQHF
.	TRBV10-1	.	TRBJ1-1	TGCGCCAGCAGTGATCAGGGAAACACTGAAGCTTTCTTT	CASSDQGNTEAFF
.	TRBV28	.	TRBJ1-5	TGTGCCAGCAGTATGGACCGGGTCACTCAGCCCCAGCATTTT	CASSMDRVTQPQHF